This T cell receptor beta chain was captured by sequencing in a study of blood T cell repertoires in COVID-19. Some clones are missing from TCRdb's copy, which holds only in-frame ones; the method was immunoSEQ multiplex PCR. The repertoire holds about 220,000 clones, roughly 84% seen once, with approximately 3% in the top ten. The CDR3 runs 14 residues. Germline CDR1 LNHNV, CDR2 YYDKDF (reference sequence). V shed 0 bases and J 7 bases; nucleotides not matched to a gene: 5. Sequencing was carried out using peripheral blood. This clonotype was sampled from a woman in her 30s who had recovered from COVID-19. This chain links TRBV15 with TRBJ2-5, with 7 bases identical to TRBD1. The CDR3 sequence is CATSRDRTGVTQYF. The CDR3 bases are TGTGCCACCAGCAGAGATCGAACAGGGGTGACCCAGTACTTC.